This T cell receptor beta chain derives from a study of blood T cell repertoires in COVID-19. The CDR3 is made up of 15 amino acids. The V gene end was trimmed by 5 bases and the J gene end by 6 bases; junction bases not matched to a gene: 6. Germline V gene lookup returns CDR1 SGDLS and CDR2 YYNGEE. The study drew participants aged about 18 to 89 years from some 25 US areas. Participants had their cohort set by participant-reported clinical history. In the original workflow: For nucleated cells, counts were estimated from reference gene primer amplification. This table comes from immunoSEQ multiplex PCR, and its TCRdb copy is limited to in-frame clones, with some not included. That table furnishes V, J and clone size, whereas the DNA furnished D and trimming. The sample lists 200,000 or so clones; 84% were seen once.

Sequencing was carried out using PBMCs or T cells enriched from blood (not recorded which). This TCR derives from a man between 60 and 75 years old who had recovered from COVID-19. This chain links TRBV9 with TRBJ2-1; TRBD2 agrees at 12 bases. The CDR3 loop is CASSVGTSGSNEQFF. As DNA, the CDR3 is TGTGCCAGCAGTGTCGGGACTAGCGGGTCCAATGAGCAGTTCTTC.